This T cell receptor beta chain was sequenced for a study of blood T cell repertoires in COVID-19. Germline CDR1 SNHLY, CDR2 FYNNEI. Unmatched junction bases numbered 8, after V lost 3 bases and J lost 4 bases. This CDR3 has 17 residues. Sequenced by immunoSEQ multiplex PCR; TCRdb stores in-frame clones only, minus some. This sample has about 500,000 clones, with 85% to 90% found just once. The TCR was taken from a woman in her 50s with COVID-19, enrolled during active disease. The chain combines TRBV2 with TRBJ2-1, with 11 bases aligning to TRBD2. The sequenced material came from peripheral blood. DNA of the CDR3: TGTGCCAGCAGTGATAGGGCTAGCGGGGGGATTTACAATGAGCAGTTCTTC. Amino acid sequence: CASSDRASGGIYNEQFF.